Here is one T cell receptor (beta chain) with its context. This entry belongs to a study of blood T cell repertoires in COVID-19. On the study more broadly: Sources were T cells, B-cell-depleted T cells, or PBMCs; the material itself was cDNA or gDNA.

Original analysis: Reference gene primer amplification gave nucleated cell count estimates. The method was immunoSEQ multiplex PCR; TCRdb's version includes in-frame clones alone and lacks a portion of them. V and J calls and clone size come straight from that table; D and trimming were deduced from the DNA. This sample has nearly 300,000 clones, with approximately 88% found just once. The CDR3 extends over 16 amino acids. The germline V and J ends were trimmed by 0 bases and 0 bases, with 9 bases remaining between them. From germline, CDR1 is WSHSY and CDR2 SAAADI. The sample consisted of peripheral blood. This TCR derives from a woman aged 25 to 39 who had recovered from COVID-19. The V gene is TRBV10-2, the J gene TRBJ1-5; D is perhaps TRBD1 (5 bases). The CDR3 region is CASSESPGNSNQPQHF. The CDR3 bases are TGCGCCAGCAGTGAGTCCCCAGGGAATAGCAATCAGCCCCAGCATTTT.